The T cell receptor beta chain described here comes from a study of blood T cells in healthy people across ages. V was clipped by 4 bases and J by 2 bases; unmatched bases: 7. CDR1 and CDR2 (germline): SGHDT, YYEEEE. The CDR3 extends over 15 amino acids. Isolation per sample recovered at least 6 million PBMCs. Alongside a J-beta primer mix, a sample-barcoded 5' primer served in a second PCR lasting roughly 6 to 11 cycles. TCRdb used MiXCR to reprocess the 5' RACE reads, holding one entry per CDR3 protein. The data show 550,000 to 800,000 distinct CDR3 sequences, roughly 30% seen once. The gene calls are TRBV5-6 and TRBJ1-2; 8 positions agree with TRBD1. The origin of this receptor is an elderly woman in good health. The sequenced material came from blood. CDR3 in DNA: TGTGCCAGCAGCCCGATGGACAGGGAGAACTATGGCTACACCTTC. Its protein is CASSPMDRENYGYTF.